The clone carrying this T cell receptor beta chain was counted ten times or more. Its antigen is still unknown. This sample was included in a study of early T cells in non-severe SARS-CoV-2 infection. Study-wide context: Sequencing used unsorted whole-blood bulk RNA, so chains lack pairing.

Individual cDNA molecules each received unique molecular identifiers attached to them. One entry per CDR3 protein results from TCRdb running MiXCR on the 5' RACE reads. The data hold tens of thousands of distinct CDR3 sequences, with around 5.2% observed a single time. Study-wide points: Missing private and CD4 specificities, VDJdb matching favored anti-spike CD8 responses.

Germline loops: CDR1 LNHNV, CDR2 YYDKDF (reference sequence). The V and J ends lost 0 bases and 2 bases, in that order; junction bases with no gene match: 5. The CDR3 loop spans 16 amino acids. The chain employs TRBV15 and TRBJ2-3; 7 nucleotides align to TRBD2. The sequence derives from an adult who was a healthcare worker with PCR-confirmed SARS-CoV-2 infection or an uninfected control (not recorded which). Sequenced sample: whole blood. The CDR3 sequence: CATSRERRELTDTQYF. In nucleotides, the CDR3 is TGTGCCACCAGCAGAGAACGGCGGGAGCTCACAGATACGCAGTATTTT.